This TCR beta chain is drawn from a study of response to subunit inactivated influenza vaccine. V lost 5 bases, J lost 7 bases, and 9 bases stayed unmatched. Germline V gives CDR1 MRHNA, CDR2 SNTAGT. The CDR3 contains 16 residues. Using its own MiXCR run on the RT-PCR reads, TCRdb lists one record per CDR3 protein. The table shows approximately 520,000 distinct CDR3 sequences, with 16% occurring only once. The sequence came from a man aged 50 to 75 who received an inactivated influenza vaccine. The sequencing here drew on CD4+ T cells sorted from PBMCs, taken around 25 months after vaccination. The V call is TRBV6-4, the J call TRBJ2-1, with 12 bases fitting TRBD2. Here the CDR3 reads CASSRRTSGTRNEQFF. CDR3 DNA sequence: TGTGCCAGCAGTAGACGGACTAGCGGGACGAGGAATGAGCAGTTCTTC.